The rows below give T cell receptor beta chains drawn from one sample of a study of CD8+ T cells in alopecia areata. Repertoires were generated with immunoSEQ multiplex PCR, while TCRdb's copy carries only in-frame clones and drops some. The profile shows hundreds of thousands of clones, 60% of them singletons. The sequencing used CD4+ T cells sorted from blood, collected around week 54, from a patient treated with tofacitinib. The source is a human donor with alopecia areata. CDR3s include the opening cysteine and the closing phenylalanine or tryptophan. A D gene is named only where the DNA matches it firmly. Size tells how often a clone was seen (once, few, many) or the class of an expanded clone, and some rows leave it out.

D gene: TRBD1; V gene: TRBV30; J gene: TRBJ1-1; clone size: few; CDR3 protein: CAWHRGWAEAFF; CDR3 DNA: TGTGCCTGGCACAGGGGGTGGGCTGAAGCTTTCTTT
D gene: .; V gene: TRBV29-1; J gene: TRBJ1-2; clone size: few; CDR3 protein: CSVERRGGYGYTF; CDR3 DNA: TGCAGCGTTGAAAGGAGGGGCGGGTATGGCTACACCTTC
D gene: .; V gene: TRBV2; J gene: TRBJ2-4; clone size: .; CDR3 protein: CASGGNIQYF; CDR3 DNA: TGTGCCAGCGGGGGAAACATTCAGTACTTC
D gene: .; V gene: TRBV11-2; J gene: TRBJ1-2; clone size: few; CDR3 protein: CASSLDLNNYGYTF; CDR3 DNA: TGTGCCAGCAGCTTAGACCTTAATAACTATGGCTACACCTTC
D gene: .; V gene: TRBV30; J gene: TRBJ1-4; clone size: .; CDR3 protein: CAWSVRVGEKLFF; CDR3 DNA: TGTGCCTGGAGTGTTAGGGTGGGGGAAAAACTGTTTTTT
D gene: TRBD1; V gene: TRBV29-1; J gene: TRBJ2-3; clone size: .; CDR3 protein: CSVERGGTGRSTDTQYF; CDR3 DNA: TGCAGCGTTGAACGGGGTGGGACAGGGCGGAGCACAGATACGCAGTATTTT
D gene: .; V gene: TRBV9; J gene: TRBJ1-1; clone size: .; CDR3 protein: CASSRGGRVTEAFF; CDR3 DNA: TGTGCCAGCAGCCGAGGAGGACGCGTCACTGAAGCTTTCTTT
D gene: TRBD2; V gene: TRBV30; J gene: TRBJ2-1; clone size: .; CDR3 protein: CAWSRGLAGNNEQFF; CDR3 DNA: TGTGCCTGGAGTCGGGGACTAGCGGGGAACAATGAGCAGTTCTTC
D gene: .; V gene: TRBV20-1; J gene: TRBJ2-3; clone size: once; CDR3 protein: CSARAGYTQYF; CDR3 DNA: TGCAGTGCTAGAGCTGGGTATACGCAGTATTTT
D gene: .; V gene: TRBV5-1; J gene: TRBJ2-7; clone size: .; CDR3 protein: CASSPRADPYEQYF; CDR3 DNA: TGCGCCAGCAGCCCCCGGGCGGACCCCTACGAGCAGTACTTC
D gene: .; V gene: TRBV30; J gene: TRBJ1-2; clone size: .; CDR3 protein: CAWSGQGLWRYGYTF; CDR3 DNA: TGTGCCTGGAGTGGTCAGGGGCTTTGGAGGTATGGCTACACCTTC
D gene: TRBD1; V gene: TRBV29-1; J gene: TRBJ1-2; clone size: once; CDR3 protein: CSVETGDGYTF; CDR3 DNA: TGCAGCGTTGAGACAGGGGATGGCTACACCTTC
D gene: .; V gene: TRBV25-1; J gene: TRBJ1-1; clone size: .; CDR3 protein: CASRQGAEAFF; CDR3 DNA: TGTGCCAGCAGACAAGGGGCAGAAGCTTTCTTT
D gene: TRBD2; V gene: TRBV7-2; J gene: TRBJ2-7; clone size: .; CDR3 protein: CASSLAPMAGAYEQYF; CDR3 DNA: TGTGCCAGCAGCTTAGCCCCGATGGCGGGGGCCTACGAGCAGTACTTC
D gene: .; V gene: TRBV5-4; J gene: TRBJ1-1; clone size: .; CDR3 protein: CASSLAAGINTEAFF; CDR3 DNA: TGTGCCAGCAGCTTGGCAGCAGGGATTAACACTGAAGCTTTCTTT
D gene: TRBD2; V gene: TRBV29-1; J gene: TRBJ2-1; clone size: .; CDR3 protein: CSVEVSSGNEQFF; CDR3 DNA: TGCAGCGTTGAGGTGTCTAGCGGGAATGAGCAGTTCTTC
D gene: .; V gene: TRBV7-2; J gene: TRBJ2-2; clone size: .; CDR3 protein: CASRPLYDTGELFF; CDR3 DNA: TGTGCCAGCAGACCGCTCTACGACACCGGGGAGCTGTTTTTT
D gene: .; V gene: TRBV15; J gene: TRBJ1-2; clone size: .; CDR3 protein: CATSSEFNYGYTF; CDR3 DNA: TGTGCCACCAGTTCGGAGTTCAACTATGGCTACACCTTC
D gene: .; V gene: TRBV11-3; J gene: TRBJ1-1; clone size: few; CDR3 protein: CASSEAQGTEAFF; CDR3 DNA: TGTGCCAGCAGCGAGGCACAAGGGACTGAAGCTTTCTTT
D gene: .; V gene: TRBV20-1; J gene: TRBJ1-2; clone size: .; CDR3 protein: CSADRDLKDF; CDR3 DNA: TGCAGTGCTGATAGGGATCTCAAGGACTTC
D gene: TRBD1; V gene: TRBV6-6; J gene: TRBJ1-3; clone size: .; CDR3 protein: CASSYAGTGSTIYF; CDR3 DNA: TGTGCCAGCAGCTACGCCGGGACAGGGAGTACCATATATTTT
D gene: .; V gene: TRBV6-4; J gene: TRBJ2-5; clone size: .; CDR3 protein: CASSEYPGMETQYF; CDR3 DNA: TGTGCCAGCAGTGAATACCCAGGGATGGAGACCCAGTACTTC